One and the same sample provided the 7 T cell receptor beta chains below, sequenced in a study of cytomegalovirus exposure and HLA in healthy donors. A multiplex PCR was run with 60 Vbeta primers and 13 Jbeta primers. TCRdb's table, derived via immunoSEQ multiplex PCR, lists solely in-frame clones and lacks some. The sample holds some 110,000 clones, more than 65% seen once. The specimen was PBMCs. The receptors stem from a boy between 10 and 17 years old in good health and CMV-seronegative.

The DNA of the CDR3 is TGTGCCAGCAGTAATTGGGGGGAAAGCTACGAGCAGTACTTC. Protein sequence: CASSNWGESYEQYF. V usage is TRBV9 and J usage is TRBJ2-7, with D tentatively TRBD2 (6 bases). The germline CDR1 and CDR2 sequences are SGDLS and YYNGEE. V dropped 5 bases and J dropped 3 bases, with 15 bases sitting between them. There are 14 residues in the CDR3.

The rearrangement links TRBV11-3 to TRBJ2-7; TRBD2 matches 7 bases. V trimming: 2 bases; J trimming: 2 bases; junction bases outside the gene matches: 6. From germline, CDR1 is SGHNT and CDR2 YENEEA. This CDR3 is 15 amino acids long. CDR3 residues: CASSLTSGATYEQYF. The DNA for the CDR3 is TGTGCCAGCAGCTTAACCAGCGGGGCCACCTACGAGCAGTACTTC.

The rearrangement uses TRBV18 and TRBJ2-2; tentative D call: TRBD1 (5 bases). V was shortened by 8 bases and J by 1 base, with 11 bases between the two germline ends. Germline V CDR1 and CDR2: KGHSH, LQKENI. This CDR3 is 14 amino acids long. CDR3 protein: CASNLGQNTGELFF. Written as DNA, the CDR3 is TGTGCCAGCAACCTAGGACAGAACACCGGGGAGCTGTTTTTT.

This chain joins TRBV6-1 and TRBJ1-5; the D gene is possibly TRBD1 (5 bases). Germline V gene lookup returns CDR1 MNHNS and CDR2 SASEGT. The length of the CDR3 is 14 residues. The V and J ends lost 7 bases and 3 bases respectively, with 13 bases between them. The CDR3 DNA reads TGTGCCAGCACCGAAGGGGCCAACAATCAGCCCCAGCATTTT. Translating it yields CASTEGANNQPQHF.

CDR3 sequence reads: CASSLTPGSPLHF. CDR3 coding DNA: TGCGCCAGCAGCCTGACGCCGGGGTCACCCCTCCACTTT. The genes are TRBV5-1 and TRBJ1-6; D call uncertain. The germline V gene has CDR1 SGHRS and CDR2 YFSETQ. Trimming removed 4 bases from V and 10 bases from J, with 12 bases in between. The CDR3 covers 13 residues.

The rearrangement links TRBV27 to TRBJ2-7; a possible D gene is TRBD1 (6 bases). Trimming stripped 8 bases from V and 2 bases from J, with 10 bases between. There are 12 residues in the CDR3. Germline-derived CDR1 and CDR2 are MNHEY and SMNVEV (reference sequence). CDR3 amino acids: CASRDITYEQYF. In DNA form, the CDR3 reads TGTGCCAGCCGGGACATTACCTACGAGCAGTACTTC.

The chain links TRBV7-7 to TRBJ2-5; D possibly corresponds to TRBD1 (5 bases). The V end was cut by 0 bases, the J end by 5 bases, with 7 bases between. Germline values: CDR1 SSHAT, CDR2 FNYEAQ (reference sequence). The CDR3 spans 13 residues. DNA of the CDR3: TGTGCCAGCAGCTTAGCGCCAGGGGAGACCCAGTACTTC. The encoded protein is CASSLAPGETQYF.